This TCR beta chain was found in a study of T cell repertoires in cytomegalovirus infection. General study findings and limits: Dominating the ex vivo response were HLA-C-restricted CMV-specific TCR beta clonotypes.

Remarks on this clonotype: As yet, its antigen is unknown.

CDR3 length: 14 residues. V shed 5 bases and J 5 bases; nucleotides not matched to a gene: 9. Germline CDR1 reads SGHVS; CDR2 reads FQNEAQ. Each CDR3 protein is one row after TCRdb ran MiXCR on the reads. The sample lists under 850,000 distinct CDR3 sequences; roughly 33% were seen once. The V and J genes are TRBV7-8 and TRBJ2-7; 7 nucleotides match TRBD1. This clonotype originated in a human donor in good health (CMV status not recorded). Some clones in this sample may be carry-over from other donors' samples. The source material was cultured PBMCs, sampled from culture after CMV antigen stimulation. The chain's CDR3 is CASSPTGAENEQYF. The CDR3 DNA is TGTGCCAGCAGCCCCACAGGGGCAGAGAACGAGCAGTACTTC.